This entry is about one TCR beta chain. The antigen is unknown. This specimen belongs to a study of T cell responses to AZD1222 COVID-19 vaccine. Notes on the study in general: Among AZD1222 vaccinees, only 5 to 7 were seropositive at baseline. Regions 160-218 and 743-854 held dominance among vaccine-associated CD4 TCRs, which spanned spike. Clonal diversity may have been underestimated in mostly white British donors.

The assay was immunoSEQ multiplex PCR, and TCRdb's table has in-frame clones only and misses some. The profile shows tens of thousands of clones, 88% of them singletons. The J segment lost 5 bases and the V segment lost 0 bases, leaving 9 bases of the junction unmatched. Germline V gene lookup returns CDR1 KGHSY and CDR2 FQNENV. CDR3 size: 17 residues. The source is an adult in good health. The genes are TRBV16 and TRBJ2-5, with 10 nucleotides matching TRBD2. The sequencing used peripheral blood, collected on day 0 of AZD1222 vaccination. CDR3 sequence: CASSQSLASGSRETQYF. The CDR3 coding sequence is TGTGCCAGCAGCCAATCGCTGGCTAGCGGGAGTCGGGAGACCCAGTACTTC.